The rows below give T cell receptor beta chains drawn from one sample of a study of OX40 agonist ivuxolimab in advanced cancers. Profiled with immunoSEQ multiplex PCR; TCRdb holds only in-frame clones, not every one. The table has roughly 76,000 clones, around 83% seen once. Sequenced material: CD4+ or CD8+ T cells sorted from blood, taken in a trial of the OX40 agonist ivuxolimab. The receptor source for this set is an adult with an advanced solid tumor such as melanoma, head and neck, liver or kidney cancer. CDR3s include the opening cysteine and the closing phenylalanine or tryptophan. Each record gives: clone size, J gene, V gene, D gene, CDR3 protein, CDR3 DNA. A D gene is named only where the DNA matches it firmly. The size of a clone is reported for some rows only, either as once, few or many, or as a class for expanded clones.

.	TRBJ2-1	TRBV28	TRBD2	CASSFAGGGYNEQFF	TGTGCCAGCAGTTTTGCCGGGGGGGGCTACAATGAGCAGTTCTTC
.	TRBJ2-1	TRBV5-1	.	CASSRDGRGYNEQFF	TGCGCCAGCAGCCGGGACGGACGGGGATACAATGAGCAGTTCTTC
.	TRBJ2-3	TRBV7-3	TRBD2	CASSLSGGIDTQYF	TGTGCCAGCAGCTTAAGCGGGGGGATAGATACGCAGTATTTT
.	TRBJ1-1	TRBV19	.	CASSISSGRFTEAFF	TGTGCCAGTAGTATATCCTCAGGACGGTTCACTGAAGCTTTCTTT
.	TRBJ2-1	TRBV5-1	TRBD2	CASAQGSGIPYNEQFF	TGCGCCAGCGCCCAGGGTAGCGGGATACCTTACAATGAGCAGTTCTTC
.	TRBJ2-7	TRBV7-9	.	CASSPLTMSSYEQYF	TGTGCCAGCAGCCCCCTTACGATGAGCTCCTACGAGCAGTACTTC
.	TRBJ1-6	TRBV7-3	.	CASSLTGRGNGNSPLHF	TGTGCCAGCAGCTTAACGGGCAGGGGTAATGGCAATTCACCCCTCCACTTT
.	TRBJ2-1	TRBV2	TRBD2	CASSDGTSGLSYNEQFF	TGTGCCAGCAGTGATGGGACTAGCGGACTCTCCTACAATGAGCAGTTCTTC
.	TRBJ2-7	TRBV5-5	.	CASSLGLRAQRYEQYF	TGTGCCAGCAGCTTGGGGTTGAGGGCCCAAAGATACGAGCAGTACTTC
.	TRBJ2-3	TRBV10-1	TRBD1	CASSEYGQASTDTQYF	TGCGCCAGCAGTGAATACGGACAGGCTAGCACAGATACGCAGTATTTT
.	TRBJ2-7	TRBV7-3	.	CASSLWDSSSYEQYF	TGTGCCAGCAGCTTATGGGACTCAAGCTCCTACGAGCAGTACTTC
.	TRBJ1-4	TRBV10-3	.	CAISDVREGGEKLFF	TGTGCCATCAGTGATGTGCGAGAGGGGGGTGAAAAACTGTTTTTT
.	TRBJ1-5	TRBV27	.	CASMRSGQPNQPQHF	TGTGCCAGCATGAGATCAGGACAGCCTAATCAGCCCCAGCATTTT
.	TRBJ2-3	TRBV7-3	TRBD2	CASSLPGLAGPDTQYF	TGTGCCAGCAGCTTACCGGGACTAGCGGGTCCAGATACGCAGTATTTT
few	TRBJ2-3	TRBV25-1	.	CASSEYHSSTDTQYF	TGTGCCAGCAGTGAATATCATAGCAGCACAGATACGCAGTATTTT
.	TRBJ2-4	TRBV4-1	TRBD2	CASRPGLAVTKNIQYF	TGCGCCAGCAGACCGGGACTAGCGGTAACCAAAAACATTCAGTACTTC
.	TRBJ2-1	TRBV2	TRBD2	CASSGLAGLYNEQFF	TGTGCCAGCAGCGGACTAGCGGGACTCTACAATGAGCAGTTCTTC
.	TRBJ2-7	TRBV7-8	TRBD2	CASSLGQYSGRASEQYF	TGTGCCAGCAGCTTAGGGCAGTATAGCGGGAGGGCCAGCGAGCAGTACTTC
.	TRBJ2-7	TRBV30	.	CAWSAMTGAAYEQYF	TGTGCCTGGAGTGCCATGACTGGGGCAGCCTACGAGCAGTACTTC
.	TRBJ1-6	TRBV6-4	.	CASTRSPLHF	TGTGCCAGCACTCGTTCACCCCTCCACTTT
.	TRBJ2-7	TRBV27	TRBD2	CASSPPSSGPPSEQYF	TGTGCCAGCAGTCCCCCCTCTAGCGGGCCCCCCAGCGAGCAGTACTTC
.	TRBJ1-1	TRBV10-3	.	CAIREGYQDTEAFF	TGTGCCATCAGGGAGGGGTATCAGGACACTGAAGCTTTCTTT
.	TRBJ1-6	TRBV6-5	TRBD1	CASRDRVNSPLHF	TGTGCCAGCCGGGACAGGGTGAATTCACCCCTCCACTTT
.	TRBJ2-3	TRBV7-9	.	CASSPYTDTQYF	TGTGCCAGCAGCCCGTACACAGATACGCAGTATTTT
.	TRBJ1-5	TRBV5-1	TRBD1	CASSVTGGAFQPQHF	TGCGCCAGCAGCGTGACAGGGGGCGCATTTCAGCCCCAGCATTTT
.	TRBJ2-2	TRBV7-3	.	CASSLGSLGVGELFF	TGTGCCAGCAGCTTAGGAAGCTTGGGTGTCGGGGAGCTGTTTTTT
.	TRBJ2-3	TRBV9	.	CASSALGVSTDTQYF	TGTGCCAGCAGCGCCCTCGGGGTAAGCACAGATACGCAGTATTTT
.	TRBJ2-2	TRBV10-3	TRBD1	CAISTGTDTGELFF	TGTGCCATCAGTACCGGGACAGACACCGGGGAGCTGTTTTTT
.	TRBJ2-6	TRBV5-6	.	CVSSRPRGSGANVLTF	TGTGTCAGCAGCCGACCCAGGGGCTCTGGGGCCAACGTCCTGACTTTC
.	TRBJ2-7	TRBV5-1	.	CASSLAPTGPKAHEQYF	TGCGCCAGCAGCTTGGCCCCGACAGGTCCGAAGGCCCACGAGCAGTACTTC
.	TRBJ1-6	TRBV7-6	TRBD1	CASSLIEGQGGSPLHF	TGTGCCAGCAGCTTAATCGAGGGACAGGGTGGTTCACCCCTCCACTTT
.	TRBJ2-7	TRBV6-5	TRBD1	CASSRDSSSSYEQYF	TGTGCCAGCAGCCGGGACAGCTCATCCTCCTACGAGCAGTACTTC
.	TRBJ2-3	TRBV11-1	.	CASSLGGNTDTQYF	TGTGCCAGCAGCTTAGGCGGCAACACAGATACGCAGTATTTT
.	TRBJ2-1	TRBV7-8	TRBD2	CASSKRTSQGEQFF	TGTGCCAGCAGCAAGCGGACTAGTCAAGGGGAGCAGTTCTTC
once	TRBJ1-1	TRBV19	.	CATRPRHGETEAFF	TGTGCCACCCGGCCTAGACATGGGGAGACTGAAGCTTTCTTT
.	TRBJ2-7	TRBV5-1	.	CASSSGTMFSEQYF	TGCGCCAGCAGCTCCGGGACAATGTTCTCCGAGCAGTACTTC
.	TRBJ1-2	TRBV6-1	.	CASSGRQGLNYGYTF	TGTGCCAGCAGTGGGCGTCAGGGACTTAACTATGGCTACACCTTC
many	TRBJ2-7	TRBV10-3	TRBD2	CAISGTSGGEQYF	TGTGCCATCAGTGGGACTAGCGGAGGGGAGCAGTACTTC
.	TRBJ1-5	TRBV5-1	TRBD1	CASSLDREGQPQHF	TGCGCCAGCAGCCTAGACAGGGAAGGACAGCCCCAGCATTTT
.	TRBJ1-4	TRBV19	TRBD1	CASSSDRGANEKLFF	TGTGCCAGTAGTAGCGACAGGGGTGCTAATGAAAAACTGTTTTTT
.	TRBJ2-2	TRBV18	.	CASSPPGVANTGELFF	TGTGCCAGCTCACCACCGGGGGTCGCGAACACCGGGGAGCTGTTTTTT
.	TRBJ1-5	TRBV28	TRBD1	CAAVGQGRQPQHF	TGTGCCGCTGTAGGACAGGGACGACAGCCCCAGCATTTT
.	TRBJ2-7	TRBV5-4	.	CASSLGQALSYEQYF	TGTGCCAGCAGCTTGGGACAGGCCCTCTCCTACGAGCAGTACTTC
.	TRBJ1-6	TRBV4-1	.	CASSQDTGNSPLHF	TGCGCCAGCAGCCAAGATACAGGGAATTCACCCCTCCACTTT
.	TRBJ2-7	TRBV6-5	.	CASSYGGVEYEQYF	TGTGCCAGCAGTTACGGGGGAGTAGAATACGAGCAGTACTTC
.	TRBJ1-3	TRBV9	TRBD1	CASSVDSGGMVSGNTIYF	TGTGCCAGCAGCGTAGATTCAGGGGGCATGGTCTCTGGAAACACCATATATTTT
.	TRBJ1-4	TRBV7-9	.	CASSFGRKSATNEKLFF	TGTGCCAGCAGCTTTGGCAGGAAAAGTGCAACTAATGAAAAACTGTTTTTT
.	TRBJ2-3	TRBV27	TRBD2	CASSLGTSGSGTDTQYF	TGTGCCAGCAGTCTCGGGACTAGCGGGAGTGGCACAGATACGCAGTATTTT
.	TRBJ2-5	TRBV30	.	CAWSSRPGPTNKETQYF	TGTGCCTGGAGTTCACGACCGGGACCGACAAATAAAGAGACCCAGTACTTC
.	TRBJ2-3	TRBV29-1	.	CSVRGGTDTQYF	TGCAGCGTTCGCGGGGGCACAGATACGCAGTATTTT
few	TRBJ2-5	TRBV9	.	CASSVNPRRETQYF	TGTGCCAGCAGCGTAAACCCCCGGAGGGAGACCCAGTACTTC
.	TRBJ1-2	TRBV19	.	CASSSETGNYGYTF	TGTGCCAGTAGTTCCGAGACAGGAAACTATGGCTACACCTTC
.	TRBJ1-6	TRBV5-1	.	CASSRTGSNSPLHF	TGCGCCAGCAGCCGCACGGGATCTAATTCACCCCTCCACTTT
.	TRBJ1-5	TRBV28	.	CASTSRKGWDQPQHF	TGTGCCAGCACCTCGAGAAAGGGATGGGATCAGCCCCAGCATTTT
.	TRBJ2-6	TRBV7-2	.	CASSLLGPGANVLTF	TGTGCCAGCAGCTTATTAGGGCCCGGGGCCAACGTCCTGACTTTC
once	TRBJ1-5	TRBV10-2	.	CARGGERSAEGNQPQHF	TGCGCCAGAGGGGGGGAGCGATCAGCTGAGGGCAATCAGCCCCAGCATTTT